Listed below are T cell receptor beta chains from one sample, sequenced in a study of cytomegalovirus exposure and HLA in healthy donors. Only in-frame clones appear in the TCRdb table, and some are missing; sequencing was by immunoSEQ multiplex PCR. Altogether approximately 130,000 clones are present, approximately 78% being singletons, with the ten largest covering about 2.6%. Sequencing used PBMCs. The source of these receptors is a human donor in good health. The CDR3 runs from the conserved cysteine through the conserved F or W. The D gene is left open where the match is weak. Size is omitted from some rows. Given values are once, few, many or a class for expanded clones.

D gene	V gene	J gene	clone size	CDR3 DNA	CDR3 protein
NA	TRBV2	TRBJ2-2	NA	TGTGCCAGCAACGAGGGGGGGATGAACACCGGGGAGCTGTTTTTT	CASNEGGMNTGELFF
TRBD2	TRBV4-2	TRBJ2-5	NA	TGTGCCAGCAGCCTAGCGGGGCCCCAAGAGACCCAGTACTTC	CASSLAGPQETQYF
NA	TRBV19	TRBJ2-7	NA	TGTGCCAGTAGTGGGCCAGGGCTCGGGCAGTACTTC	CASSGPGLGQYF
NA	TRBV27	TRBJ2-7	NA	TGTGCCAGCAGTTTAGGGCAGGACTCCTACGAGCAGTACTTC	CASSLGQDSYEQYF
TRBD1	TRBV30	TRBJ2-7	NA	TGTGCCTGGTCCGGGACAGGGAGATTCTACGAGCAGTACTTC	CAWSGTGRFYEQYF
TRBD2	TRBV11-2	TRBJ2-5	NA	TGTGCCAGCAGCTCCGGGGGGGAGACCCAGTACTTC	CASSSGGETQYF
NA	TRBV27	TRBJ2-1	NA	TGTGCCAGCGGCCCCTACTCGCTCGGGAATGAGCAGTTCTTC	CASGPYSLGNEQFF
NA	TRBV2	TRBJ2-2	NA	TGTGCCAGCAGGGGGGGGACACCGAACACCGGGGAGCTGTTTTTT	CASRGGTPNTGELFF
TRBD1	TRBV19	TRBJ1-1	NA	TGTGCCAGTAGTCTGACAGGGTTCGCCAGCACTGAAGCTTTCTTT	CASSLTGFASTEAFF
TRBD1	TRBV27	TRBJ1-2	few	TGTGCCAGCAGTTTATTTCGGGACAGGGGGCGCGACTATGGCTACACCTTC	CASSLFRDRGRDYGYTF
NA	TRBV7-2	TRBJ1-5	NA	TGTGCCAGCAGCTTAGTTGGGGGAAATACAGGGAGGGGCAATCAGCCCCAGCATTTT	CASSLVGGNTGRGNQPQHF
NA	TRBV5-1	TRBJ1-6	few	TGCGCCAGCAGCTTGGGTGGCGGTTCACCCCTCCACTTT	CASSLGGGSPLHF
NA	TRBV9	TRBJ1-4	NA	TGTGCCAGCAGCGTAGTAGAAGCCGGAAAACTGTTTTTT	CASSVVEAGKLFF
NA	TRBV5-1	TRBJ2-6	few	TGCGCCAGCAGCCGCCAGTCCTCTGGGGCCAACGTCCTGACTTTC	CASSRQSSGANVLTF